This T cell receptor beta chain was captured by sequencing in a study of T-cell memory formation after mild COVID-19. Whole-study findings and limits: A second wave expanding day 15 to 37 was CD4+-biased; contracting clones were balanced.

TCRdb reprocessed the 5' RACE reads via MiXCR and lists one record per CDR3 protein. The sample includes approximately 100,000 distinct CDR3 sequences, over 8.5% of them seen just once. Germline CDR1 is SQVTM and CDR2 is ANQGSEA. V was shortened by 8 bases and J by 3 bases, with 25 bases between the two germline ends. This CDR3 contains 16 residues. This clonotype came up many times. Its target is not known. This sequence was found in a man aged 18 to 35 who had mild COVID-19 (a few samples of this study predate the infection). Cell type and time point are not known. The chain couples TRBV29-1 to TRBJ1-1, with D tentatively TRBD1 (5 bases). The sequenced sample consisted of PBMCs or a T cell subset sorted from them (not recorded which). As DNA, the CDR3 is TGCAGCTCATTAGGGGTCCCTTTGGGGGTGGACACTGAAGCTTTCTTT. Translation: CSSLGVPLGVDTEAFF.